The 17 T cell receptor beta chains listed next were all sequenced from one sample in a study of HIV-infected patients and healthy controls (dated by TCRdb to about 2014). Receptor amplification or capture employed 5' RACE. These reads were obtained on an Illumina MiSeq. SuperScript III was used to reverse transcribe 500 ng RNA with primers targeting the alpha and beta constant regions. Separate alpha and beta chain libraries were generated by chain-specific third strand synthesis with multiplexing indices. TCRdb applied fastp at Q25 and MiXCR to the public reads, then kept only in-frame beta chains. Here each entry gathers all rows of one CDR3 protein and keeps the most common genes and DNA. This sample holds several thousand distinct CDR3 sequences; more than 10% were observed only once. The ten largest make up 14% of the sample. Since whole blood was used without any cell fractionation, the repertoire reflected all peripheral T cells in unsorted form.

The sequencing here drew on blood, taken before antiretroviral therapy. These receptors came from an adult with HIV infection.

Remarks on this clonotype: A read error is possible here, since a much larger clone lies one base away. The rearrangement links TRBV4-2 to TRBJ1-3; no reliable D call. This CDR3 has 16 residues. The V end lost 7 bases, the J end lost 0 bases, and 16 bases lay between the germline ends. CDR1 and CDR2 from the germline V gene are LGHNA and YNFKEQ. DNA of the CDR3: TGTGCCAGCATCCAGAGGCCCACGGCCTCTGGAAACACCATATATTTT. Its protein is CASIQRPTASGNTIYF.

Details on this clonotype: A much larger clonotype is one base distant, so this may be a read error. The V and J genes are TRBV12-1 and TRBJ1-4. TRBV12-1 is given as a pseudogene. This CDR3 is built from 14 residues. CDR3 sequence: CARSSRDYNEKLFF. The CDR3 DNA reads TGTGCCAGAAGCTCACGGGACTATAATGAAAAACTGTTTTTT.

This clonotype was counted many times. V is TRBV6-5 and J is TRBJ1-1; the D is unclear. The CDR3 covers 13 residues. CDR1 is MNHEY, CDR2 SVGAGI, per germline. The germline V and J ends were trimmed by 6 bases and 0 bases, with 8 bases remaining between them. In DNA, the CDR3 is TGTGCCAGCAGCTATGACCTGAACACTGAAGCTTTCTTT. This encodes CASSYDLNTEAFF.

In this sample, this clonotype is medium-sized. The CDR3 bases are TGTGCCAGCAGTTATAGTCGAGACAATGAGCAGTTCTTC. Translation gives CASSYSRDNEQFF. V usage is TRBV6-2 or TRBV6-3 and J usage is TRBJ2-1; D is undetermined. Germline-derived CDR1 and CDR2 are MNHEY and SVGEGT. There are 13 residues in the CDR3. The V end lost 3 bases, the J end lost 5 bases, and 8 bases lay between the germline ends.

This clonotype is medium-sized in the sample. The V and J genes are TRBV2 and TRBJ2-4; 9 positions agree with TRBD2. The J segment lost 6 bases and the V segment lost 6 bases, leaving 6 bases of the junction unmatched. The CDR3 extends over 14 amino acids. Germline V gene lookup returns CDR1 SNHLY and CDR2 FYNNEI. The CDR3 DNA reads as TGTGCCAGCAGGGCCCCGACTAGCGGAAACATTCAGTACTTC. The encoded protein is CASRAPTSGNIQYF.

Judged by abundance, this clonotype is medium-sized. The chain carries TRBV20-1 and TRBJ2-3; 11 bases agree with TRBD2. This CDR3 is 16 amino acids long. CDR1 and CDR2 (germline): DFQATT, SNEGSKA (reference sequence). V gave up 0 bases and J gave up 5 bases; unmatched junction bases: 7. CDR3 nucleotide sequence: TGCAGTGCTAGAGATCTACTAGCGGGAGTAGTAGATACGCAGTATTTT. Translation: CSARDLLAGVVDTQYF.

By sample share, this clonotype is medium-sized. The chain carries TRBV2 and TRBJ1-1; 8 nucleotides match TRBD1. The germline V gene has CDR1 SNHLY and CDR2 FYNNEI. The CDR3 loop spans 12 amino acids. V shed 4 bases and J 6 bases; nucleotides not matched to a gene: 1. CDR3 amino acids: CASSAGGSEAFF. Here the CDR3 DNA reads TGTGCCAGCAGTGCAGGGGGCTCTGAAGCTTTCTTT. Filled out from reference TRBV2 and TRBJ1-1, the complete variable domain reads EPEVTQTPSHQVTQMGQEVILRCVPISNHLYFYWYRQILGQKVEFLVSFYNNEISEKSEIFDDQFSVERPDGSNFTLKIRSTKLEDSAMYFCASSAGGSEAFFGQGTRLTVV.

This clonotype showed up many times. This chain uses TRBV20-1 with TRBJ2-5; D remains ambiguous. Germline V gene data show CDR1 as DFQATT and CDR2 as SNEGSKA (reference sequence). Trimming took off 6 bases at V and 0 bases at J, with 5 bases between the two ends. This CDR3 has 11 residues. CDR3 sequence: CSAQYQETQYF. The CDR3 bases are TGCAGTGCCCAGTACCAAGAGACCCAGTACTTC.

Remarks on this clonotype: This may arise from a read error, as a much more abundant clone is one base away. The chain combines TRBV7-9 with TRBJ1-1; possibly TRBD1 for D (5 bases). The V end lost 2 bases, the J end lost 7 bases, and 23 bases lay between the germline ends. This CDR3 region has 17 residues. Germline loops: CDR1 SEHNR, CDR2 FQNEAQ (reference sequence). CDR3 residues: CASSLRQGIGRSHEAFF. The DNA of the CDR3 is TGTGCCAGCAGCTTACGTCAGGGTATCGGCCGATCCCATGAAGCTTTCTTT.

This clonotype is medium-sized (0.01 to 0.1%) in the sample. The V and J genes are TRBV2 and TRBJ1-2; TRBD1 matches 7 bases. V lost 7 bases and J lost 4; bases outside the gene matches: 6. The V gene's germline CDR1 is SNHLY and CDR2 FYNNEI. This CDR3 has 13 residues. CDR3 DNA sequence: TGTGCCAGCACCCCAGGGGGGGGCTATGGCTACACCTTC. The encoded protein is CASTPGGGYGYTF.

This clonotype was seen more than once but under ten times. This may be a read error, as it is one base from a much larger clone. The chain employs TRBV5-8 and TRBJ1-1; no reliable D call. Germline CDR1 reads SGHTS; CDR2 reads YDEGEE. The CDR3 runs to 15 residues. The ends were cut back, 0 bases at V and 5 bases at J, with 14 bases in the middle. The CDR3 loop reads CASSLVRGFWTEAFF. CDR3 nucleotide sequence: TGTGCCAGCAGCTTGGTGAGAGGGTTTTGGACTGAAGCTTTCTTT.

This clonotype was counted only a few times. This chain links TRBV18 with TRBJ1-1, with 11 bases that match TRBD1. The CDR3 length is 13 residues. CDR1 is KGHSH, CDR2 LQKENI, per germline. V gave up 2 bases and J gave up 9 bases; unmatched junction bases: 2. The DNA for the CDR3 is TGTGCCAGCTCACCAGCGGACAGGGGGCAAGCTTTCTTT. Protein sequence: CASSPADRGQAFF.

By share of the sample, this clonotype is large. The gene calls are TRBV6-1 and TRBJ2-7; no reliable D call. The V end lost 4 bases, the J end lost 2 bases, and 15 bases lay between the germline ends. This CDR3 region has 15 residues. Germline loops: CDR1 MNHNS, CDR2 SASEGT. The DNA for the CDR3 is TGTGCCAGCAGTGCCCTAATGGATGGGCCCTACGAGCAGTACTTC. This sequence encodes CASSALMDGPYEQYF.

This clonotype was observed a few times. CDR3 sequence reads: CAWSPSAAPYNEQFF. CDR3 DNA: TGTGCCTGGAGTCCCTCGGCGGCACCTTACAATGAGCAGTTCTTC. The rearrangement joins TRBV30 to TRBJ2-1; no clear D gene. Germline-derived CDR1 and CDR2 are GTSNPN and SVGIG (reference sequence). The CDR3 runs to 15 residues. Trimming took off 2 bases at V and 4 bases at J, with 15 bases between the two ends. Supplemented by reference TRBV30 and TRBJ2-1, the full variable domain reads SQTIHQWPATLVQPVGSPLSLECTVEGTSNPNLYWYRQAAGRGLQLLFYSVGIGQISSEVPQNLSASRPQDRQFILSSKKLLLSDSGFYLCAWSPSAAPYNEQFFGPGTRLTVL.

Relative to its sample, this clonotype is medium-sized (0.01 to 0.1%). The V call is TRBV29-1, the J call TRBJ2-1; D might be TRBD2 (5 bases). Trimming removed 2 bases from V and 9 bases from J, with 23 bases in between. The CDR3 totals 16 residues. Germline V gene data show CDR1 as SQVTM and CDR2 as ANQGSEA. CDR3 in amino acids: CSVEPDRAFPGGEQFF. Here the CDR3 DNA reads TGCAGCGTTGAACCGGACCGGGCCTTCCCCGGAGGTGAGCAGTTCTTC.

By share of the sample, this clonotype is medium-sized (0.01 to 0.1%). This chain uses TRBV27 with TRBJ2-3, with 10 bases lining up with TRBD1. Trimming took 8 bases from V and 2 from J; bases not matched to a gene: 13. The CDR3 is 17 amino acids. Looked up from germline, CDR1 is MNHEY and CDR2 is SMNVEV (reference sequence). This chain's CDR3 is CASSLRGQGTHTDTQYF. CDR3 nucleotide sequence: TGTGCCAGCTCCCTAAGGGGACAGGGGACACACACAGATACGCAGTATTTT.

This clonotype is medium-sized within its sample. V and J are TRBV11-1 and TRBJ1-1; D is uncertain. The CDR3 covers 13 residues. The germline V and J ends were trimmed by 0 bases and 5 bases, with 7 bases remaining between them. CDR1 and CDR2 (germline): SGHAT, FQDESV (reference sequence). The CDR3 spells CASSLAWRTEAFF. The CDR3 DNA reads as TGTGCCAGCAGCTTAGCGTGGAGGACTGAAGCTTTCTTT.